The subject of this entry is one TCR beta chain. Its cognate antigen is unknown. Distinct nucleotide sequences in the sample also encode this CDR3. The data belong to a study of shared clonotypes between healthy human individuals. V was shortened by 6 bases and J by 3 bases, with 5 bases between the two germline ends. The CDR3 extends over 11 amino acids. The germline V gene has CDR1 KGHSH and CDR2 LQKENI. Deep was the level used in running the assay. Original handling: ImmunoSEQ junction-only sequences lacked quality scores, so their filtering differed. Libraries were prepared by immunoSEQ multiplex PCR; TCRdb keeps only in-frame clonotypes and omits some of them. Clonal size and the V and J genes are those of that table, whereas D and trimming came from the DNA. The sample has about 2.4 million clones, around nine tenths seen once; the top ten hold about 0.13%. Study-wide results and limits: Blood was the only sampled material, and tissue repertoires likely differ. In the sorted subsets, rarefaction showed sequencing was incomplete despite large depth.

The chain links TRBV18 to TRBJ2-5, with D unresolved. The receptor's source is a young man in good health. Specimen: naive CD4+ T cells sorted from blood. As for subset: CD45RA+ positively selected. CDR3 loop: CASSREETQYF. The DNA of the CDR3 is TGTGCCAGCTCCCGCGAAGAGACCCAGTACTTC.